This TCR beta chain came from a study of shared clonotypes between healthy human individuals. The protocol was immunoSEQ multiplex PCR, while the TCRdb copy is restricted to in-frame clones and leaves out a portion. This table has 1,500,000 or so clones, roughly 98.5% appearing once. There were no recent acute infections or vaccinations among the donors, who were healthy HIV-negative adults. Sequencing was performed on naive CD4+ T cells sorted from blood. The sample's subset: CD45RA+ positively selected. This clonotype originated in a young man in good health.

The CDR3, as DNA: TGCGCCAGCAGCCGTTCTGGCAGGGACACAGATACGCAGTATTTT. Its translation is CASSRSGRDTDTQYF. This chain uses TRBV5-1 with TRBJ2-3; a weak D match, TRBD1 (5 bases). CDR3 size: 15 residues. Per germline, CDR1 SGHRS and CDR2 YFSETQ. V was trimmed by 4 bases and J by 2 bases, leaving 14 bases between them.